The rows below give T cell receptor beta chains drawn from one sample of a study of radiotherapy plus CTLA-4 blockade in lung cancer. The method was immunoSEQ multiplex PCR; TCRdb's version includes in-frame clones alone and lacks a portion of them. The sample records tens of thousands of clones, 70% to 80% being singletons. The material sequenced was peripheral blood, taken from a patient treated with radiotherapy plus ipilimumab. The receptor source for this set is a human donor with non-small cell lung cancer who had a partial response to radiotherapy plus ipilimumab. Both conserved end residues are part of each CDR3. D genes are given only for firm matches. Clone size, where shown, is once, few, many, or a class for clones that have expanded.

D gene,clone size,V gene,J gene,CDR3 DNA,CDR3 protein
.,once,TRBV5-1,TRBJ2-1,TGCGCCAGCAGCCACCTCAGATACAATGAGCAGTTCTTC,CASSHLRYNEQFF
.,.,TRBV9,TRBJ1-5,TGTGCCAGCAGCGTAGGCGCTATGCAGCCCCAGCATTTT,CASSVGAMQPQHF
.,few,TRBV28,TRBJ1-6,TGTGCCAGCAGTTCACCCGGGACTACACCCCTCCACTTT,CASSSPGTTPLHF
.,.,TRBV11-2,TRBJ1-1,TGTGCCAGCAGCTTAACTAGACGGGGGAACACTGAAGCTTTCTTT,CASSLTRRGNTEAFF
.,.,TRBV2,TRBJ2-5,TGTGCCAGCCTGGATGGGGGGACAGAGACCCAGTACTTC,CASLDGGTETQYF
TRBD2,.,TRBV27,TRBJ2-1,TGTGCCAGCAGTTTTTCCCCGATAGCGGGGGGAAGAGATGAGCAGTTCTTC,CASSFSPIAGGRDEQFF
TRBD1,.,TRBV9,TRBJ2-2,TGTGCCAGCAGCCCCCGGACAGGACACACCGGGGAGCTGTTTTTT,CASSPRTGHTGELFF
.,.,TRBV6-5,TRBJ1-2,TGTGCCAGCAACAACGGGGGAGACTATGGCTACACCTTC,CASNNGGDYGYTF
.,.,TRBV7-2,TRBJ2-7,TGTGCCAGCAGCTTAGGACAGTTGAGCTCCTACGAGCAGTACTTC,CASSLGQLSSYEQYF
TRBD1,.,TRBV6-6,TRBJ1-4,TGTGCCAGCAGAAGACAGGGGGCCACTAATGAAAAACTGTTTTTT,CASRRQGATNEKLFF
.,.,TRBV7-8,TRBJ1-5,TGTGCCAGCAGCTTCCAGCTACGGGGTGGGAATCAGCCCCAGCATTTT,CASSFQLRGGNQPQHF
TRBD2,.,TRBV19,TRBJ2-3,TGTGCCAGTAGTATAGGAACTAGCGGTCCTAGCACAGATACGCAGTATTTT,CASSIGTSGPSTDTQYF
TRBD1,.,TRBV9,TRBJ1-2,TGTGCCAGCAGCCCGGACAGGGGTGGCTATGGCTACACCTTC,CASSPDRGGYGYTF
.,.,TRBV6-5,TRBJ1-2,TGTGCCAGCAGGAAGGGGGGGACTCACTATGGCTACACCTTC,CASRKGGTHYGYTF
.,.,TRBV2,TRBJ2-2,TGTGCCAGCAGTGAGTGGGCTGGGGCGGACACCGGGGAGCTGTTTTTT,CASSEWAGADTGELFF
TRBD1,.,TRBV18,TRBJ1-3,TGTGCCAGCTCACCCCAGACAGGGAGCTCTGGAAACACCATATATTTT,CASSPQTGSSGNTIYF
.,.,TRBV5-1,TRBJ1-3,TGCGCCAGCAGCTTGGAGGGGATCGACTCTGGAAACACCATATATTTT,CASSLEGIDSGNTIYF
TRBD1,.,TRBV2,TRBJ2-3,TGTGCCATCAGGACAGGGCAGGGCACAGATACGCAGTATTTT,CAIRTGQGTDTQYF
.,.,TRBV7-9,TRBJ2-5,TGTGCCAGCAGCCCGATGGGACTGGACCAAGAGACCCAGTACTTC,CASSPMGLDQETQYF
TRBD1,few,TRBV10-1,TRBJ2-7,TGCGCCAGCAGTGAGACCGGGACAGGGAACGACGAGCAGTACTTC,CASSETGTGNDEQYF
.,.,TRBV9,TRBJ2-7,TGTGCCAGCAGCGTTGGGGGGGCCCTTTACGAGCAGTACTTC,CASSVGGALYEQYF
TRBD1,.,TRBV6-4,TRBJ2-5,TGTGCCAGACTCAGGGGGCTAGAGACCCAGTACTTC,CARLRGLETQYF
.,.,TRBV5-1,TRBJ2-2,TGCGCCAGCAGCCATCGGGGGGCGTACACCGGGGAGCTGTTTTTT,CASSHRGAYTGELFF
TRBD2,.,TRBV5-4,TRBJ2-6,TGTGCCAGCAGCTTGGCAGGCGGGGGAGTCTCTGGGGCCAACGTCCTGACTTTC,CASSLAGGGVSGANVLTF
TRBD2,.,TRBV28,TRBJ2-1,TGTGCCGTGGGGGGGTATGAGCAGTTCTTC,CAVGGYEQFF
TRBD2,once,TRBV7-2,TRBJ2-1,TGTGCCAGCAGGGGGACTAGCGGGGGAAGGGAGCAGTTCTTC,CASRGTSGGREQFF
TRBD2,once,TRBV4-3,TRBJ2-1,TGCGCCAGCAGCCAATTGAGCGGGGCGTACAATGAGCAGTTCTTC,CASSQLSGAYNEQFF
.,.,TRBV6-6,TRBJ2-2,TGTGCCAGCAGTTTGGCCTCAGGGTACGGGACCGGGGAGCTGTTTTTT,CASSLASGYGTGELFF
.,.,TRBV29-1,TRBJ1-1,TGCAGCGTTGAACCCCGGGGAGAGCCAGAAGCTTTCTTT,CSVEPRGEPEAFF
.,.,TRBV9,TRBJ2-3,TGTGCCAGCAGCGTAGGTGGGGGCGTGGGAGATACGCAGTATTTT,CASSVGGGVGDTQYF
.,.,TRBV7-6,TRBJ2-2,TGTGCCAGCAGCTTAGCGGGGGGGCCCGGGGAGCTGTTTTTT,CASSLAGGPGELFF
.,.,TRBV10-1,TRBJ1-1,TGCGCCAGCAGTGAGGACCGGGTCACGACTGAAGCTTTCTTT,CASSEDRVTTEAFF
TRBD1,.,TRBV19,TRBJ1-2,TGTGCCAGTAGTATAGATGGACAGGGGTCGTCCGGCTACACCTTC,CASSIDGQGSSGYTF
.,.,TRBV5-1,TRBJ2-3,TGCGCCAGCAGCCCAGACAGCCCAGATACGCAGTATTTT,CASSPDSPDTQYF
TRBD1,.,TRBV15,TRBJ2-5,TGTGCCACCAGCACCCCGGGACAGGGGAAAGAGACCCAGTACTTC,CATSTPGQGKETQYF
TRBD1,.,TRBV14,TRBJ2-5,TGTGCCAGCAGCCAAACCGGGACAGGGGTAGAGACCCAGTACTTC,CASSQTGTGVETQYF
TRBD2,.,TRBV19,TRBJ2-3,TGTGCCAGTAGTCACGGGGGGGCCGTAGATACGCAGTATTTT,CASSHGGAVDTQYF
TRBD1,.,TRBV6-6,TRBJ1-2,TGTGCCAGCGAGGACAGGGCGGGCTATGGCTACACCTTC,CASEDRAGYGYTF
TRBD2,.,TRBV5-5,TRBJ2-2,TGTGCCAGCAGCTTACGACTAGCGGGGAACACCGGGGAGCTGTTTTTT,CASSLRLAGNTGELFF
TRBD1,once,TRBV6-1,TRBJ1-1,TGTGCCAGCAGCGCGTTGACAGGGGCCTACACTGAAGCTTTCTTT,CASSALTGAYTEAFF